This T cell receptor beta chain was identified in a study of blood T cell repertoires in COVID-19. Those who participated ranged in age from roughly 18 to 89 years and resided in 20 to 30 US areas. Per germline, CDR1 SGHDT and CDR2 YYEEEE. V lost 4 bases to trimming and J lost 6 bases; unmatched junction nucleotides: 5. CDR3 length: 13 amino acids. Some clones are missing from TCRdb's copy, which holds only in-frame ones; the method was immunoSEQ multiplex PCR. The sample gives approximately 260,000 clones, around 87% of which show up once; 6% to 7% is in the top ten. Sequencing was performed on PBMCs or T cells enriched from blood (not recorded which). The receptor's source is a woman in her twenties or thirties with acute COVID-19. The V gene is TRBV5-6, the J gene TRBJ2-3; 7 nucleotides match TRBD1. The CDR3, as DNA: TGTGCCAGCAGCATAGGGGGCCCCGATACGCAGTATTTT. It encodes CASSIGGPDTQYF.